The clone carrying this TCR beta chain is a singleton in its sample. Its antigen is currently unknown. The sample originates from a study of cytomegalovirus exposure and HLA in healthy donors. Study results and caveats: In a later analysis, donors in an Asian-associated ancestry cluster reportedly had fewer N-insertions in productive TCRs than the cohort mean.

Germline CDR1 is SNHLY and CDR2 is FYNNEI. Unmatched junction bases numbered 6, after V lost 6 bases and J lost 2 bases. This CDR3 is 16 amino acids long. PCR primers comprised 60 Vbeta and 13 Jbeta primers. Clones were sequenced by immunoSEQ multiplex PCR, and TCRdb holds only the in-frame ones, with some missing. The table has around 140,000 clones, almost 85% seen once. Sequenced sample: PBMCs. The source of this sequence is a man younger than 30 in good health and CMV-seropositive. V and J are TRBV2 and TRBJ2-2; 10 bases agree with TRBD2. Written as DNA, the CDR3 is TGTGCCAGCAGATCCCTAGCGGGAGACAACACCGGGGAGCTGTTTTTT. Translating it yields CASRSLAGDNTGELFF.